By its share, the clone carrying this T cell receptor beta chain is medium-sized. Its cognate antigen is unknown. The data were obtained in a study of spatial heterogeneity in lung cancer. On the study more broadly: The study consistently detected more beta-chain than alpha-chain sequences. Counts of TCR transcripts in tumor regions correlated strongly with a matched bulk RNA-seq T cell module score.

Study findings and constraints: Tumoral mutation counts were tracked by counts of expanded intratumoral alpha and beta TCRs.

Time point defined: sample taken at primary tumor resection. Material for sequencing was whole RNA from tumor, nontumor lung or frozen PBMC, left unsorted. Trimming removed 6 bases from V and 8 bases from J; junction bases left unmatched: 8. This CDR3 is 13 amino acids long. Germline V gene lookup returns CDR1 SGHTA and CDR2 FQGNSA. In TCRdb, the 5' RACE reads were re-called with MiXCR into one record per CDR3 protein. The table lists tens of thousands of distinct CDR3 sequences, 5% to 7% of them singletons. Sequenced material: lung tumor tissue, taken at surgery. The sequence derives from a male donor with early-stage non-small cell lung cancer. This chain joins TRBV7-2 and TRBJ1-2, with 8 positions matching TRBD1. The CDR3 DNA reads TGTGCCAGCAGTTCAGACAGGGGAGGAGGCTACACCTTC. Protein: CASSSDRGGGYTF.